These T cell receptor beta chains were read from a single sample in a study of technical replicates of blood from a few donors. Generated by immunoSEQ multiplex PCR, the TCRdb table keeps only in-frame clones and is missing some. The sample contains 70,000 to 85,000 clones, 90% to 95% of which appear only once. Source material: T cells isolated from PBMCs. These receptors originate from a human donor in good health. CDR3s include the opening cysteine and the closing phenylalanine or tryptophan. D genes are given only for firm matches. The size of a clone is reported for some rows only, either as once, few or many, or as a class for expanded clones.

size,D,V,J,CDR3,DNA
NA,NA,TRBV6-6,TRBJ2-7,CASSGGSYEQYF,TGTGCCAGCAGTGGGGGGTCCTACGAGCAGTACTTC
NA,NA,TRBV15,TRBJ2-5,CATSGGLVETQYF,TGTGCCACCAGCGGGGGCCTCGTTGAGACCCAGTACTTC
NA,NA,TRBV6-5,TRBJ1-1,CASSLVANTEAFF,TGTGCCAGCAGTTTAGTTGCCAACACTGAAGCTTTCTTT
NA,NA,TRBV15,TRBJ1-1,CATSTRTANEAFF,TGTGCCACCAGCACCCGGACAGCTAACGAAGCTTTCTTT
NA,NA,TRBV27,TRBJ2-7,CASSLGREAYEQYF,TGTGCCAGCAGTTTAGGCAGGGAAGCCTACGAGCAGTACTTC
NA,TRBD1,TRBV6-5,TRBJ1-2,CASSSRQGHGYTF,TGTGCCAGCAGTTCGCGACAGGGACATGGCTACACCTTC
NA,NA,TRBV5-1,TRBJ1-2,CASSSGTQARSGYTF,TGCGCCAGCAGCTCCGGGACTCAAGCAAGGAGTGGCTACACCTTC
NA,NA,TRBV7-3,TRBJ2-2,CASSLQAANTGELFF,TGTGCCAGCAGCTTACAGGCAGCGAACACCGGGGAGCTGTTTTTT
NA,TRBD1,TRBV25-1,TRBJ1-5,CASAGQGNQPQHF,TGTGCCAGCGCGGGACAGGGGAATCAGCCCCAGCATTTT
NA,TRBD1,TRBV28,TRBJ1-4,CASSSPGQSNEKLFF,TGTGCCAGCAGTTCTCCGGGACAGTCTAATGAAAAACTGTTTTTT
NA,TRBD1,TRBV27,TRBJ1-2,CASSEGGANGYTF,TGTGCCAGCTCCGAAGGGGGCGCGAATGGCTACACCTTC
NA,TRBD1,TRBV19,TRBJ2-3,CASSTTGQGTDTQYF,TGTGCCAGTAGTACCACCGGACAGGGCACAGATACGCAGTATTTT
NA,NA,TRBV28,TRBJ2-7,CASSLSHEQYF,TGTGCCAGCAGTTTGAGTCACGAGCAGTACTTC
NA,TRBD1,TRBV5-1,TRBJ1-5,CASSLGGTDNQPQHF,TGCGCCAGCAGCTTGGGCGGGACAGACAATCAGCCCCAGCATTTT
NA,NA,TRBV28,TRBJ1-1,CASFYRDGTEAFF,TGTGCCAGCTTTTACAGGGATGGCACTGAAGCTTTCTTT
few,NA,TRBV4-2,TRBJ1-5,CASSRGSTQPQHF,TGTGCCAGCAGCCGGGGCTCAACTCAGCCCCAGCATTTT
NA,TRBD1,TRBV7-8,TRBJ2-7,CASSYGQGFVDEQYF,TGTGCCAGCAGCTATGGACAGGGATTCGTGGACGAGCAGTACTTC
NA,NA,TRBV11-2,TRBJ2-7,CASSPNPNRAWDEQYF,TGTGCCAGCAGCCCTAATCCTAACAGGGCATGGGACGAGCAGTACTTC
NA,TRBD2,TRBV5-1,TRBJ2-1,CASSLGGGTSGYNEQFF,TGCGCCAGCAGCTTGGGCGGGGGGACTAGCGGCTACAATGAGCAGTTCTTC
NA,TRBD1,TRBV15,TRBJ2-4,CATSREEGQGKNIQYF,TGTGCCACCAGCAGAGAGGAGGGACAGGGAAAAAACATTCAGTACTTC
NA,TRBD2,TRBV6-6,TRBJ2-5,CASSNSGTQETQYF,TGTGCCAGCAGTAATAGCGGGACCCAAGAGACCCAGTACTTC
NA,TRBD2,TRBV11-1,TRBJ2-5,CASNPGLAVTEETQYF,TGTGCCAGCAATCCGGGACTAGCGGTAACCGAAGAGACCCAGTACTTC
NA,TRBD1,TRBV28,TRBJ1-5,CASSQWGQGNQPQHF,TGTGCCAGCAGCCAATGGGGACAGGGCAATCAGCCCCAGCATTTT
NA,NA,TRBV5-1,TRBJ1-2,CASRPGMDYGYTF,TGCGCCAGCAGGCCAGGGATGGACTATGGCTACACCTTC
once,NA,TRBV21-1,TRBJ2-7,CASSSPQTRHGQYF,TGTGCCAGCAGTAGTCCCCAAACTAGGCACGGGCAGTACTTC
NA,NA,TRBV18,TRBJ2-1,CASSPQGSSYNEQFF,TGTGCCAGCTCACCCCAGGGGAGCTCCTACAATGAGCAGTTCTTC
NA,TRBD1,TRBV6-1,TRBJ1-1,CASTIGTATEAFF,TGTGCCAGCACTATCGGGACAGCCACTGAAGCTTTCTTT
NA,TRBD1,TRBV9,TRBJ2-7,CASSSGTGSYEQYF,TGTGCCAGCAGCTCCGGGACAGGGTCTTACGAGCAGTACTTC
NA,TRBD2,TRBV5-4,TRBJ2-7,CASSGQPGLVSGEQYF,TGTGCCAGCAGCGGCCAACCGGGACTAGTCTCTGGCGAGCAGTACTTC
once,TRBD1,TRBV11-2,TRBJ2-2,CASSITGVGTGELFF,TGTGCCAGCAGCATAACAGGGGTAGGGACCGGGGAGCTGTTTTTT
NA,TRBD2,TRBV14,TRBJ2-7,CASSQTSGRVLGEQYF,TGTGCCAGCAGCCAGACTAGCGGGAGGGTCCTCGGGGAGCAGTACTTC
NA,NA,TRBV9,TRBJ1-1,CASSVDRLNTEAFF,TGTGCCAGCAGCGTAGACAGGTTGAACACTGAAGCTTTCTTT
NA,NA,TRBV12-5,TRBJ2-4,CASGSSGALKNIQYF,TGTGCTAGTGGTTCCTCAGGGGCCCTCAAAAACATTCAGTACTTC
NA,TRBD1,TRBV25-1,TRBJ2-1,CASSEHPGQAFF,TGTGCCAGCAGTGAACACCCGGGACAGGCGTTCTTC
NA,NA,TRBV27,TRBJ2-3,CASSLADRLTDTQYF,TGTGCCAGCAGTTTAGCTGACAGACTCACAGATACGCAGTATTTT
NA,TRBD1,TRBV5-1,TRBJ1-2,CASSADRVYGYTF,TGCGCCAGCAGCGCTGACAGGGTCTATGGCTACACCTTC
NA,TRBD2,TRBV5-4,TRBJ2-5,CASSLFTLAGGKETQYF,TGTGCCAGCAGCTTGTTTACACTAGCGGGGGGAAAAGAGACCCAGTACTTC
NA,NA,TRBV5-4,TRBJ2-5,CASSRTTQETQYF,TGTGCCAGCAGCAGAACTACCCAAGAGACCCAGTACTTC
NA,NA,TRBV6-1,TRBJ1-1,CASSALRNTEAFF,TGTGCCAGCAGTGCTCTTAGGAACACTGAAGCTTTCTTT
NA,NA,TRBV6-4,TRBJ1-5,CARIGRARQPQHF,TGTGCCCGGATTGGCAGGGCGCGTCAGCCCCAGCATTTT
NA,NA,TRBV4-1,TRBJ1-3,CASWGRAVSGNTIYF,TGCGCCAGCTGGGGCCGAGCTGTTTCTGGAAACACCATATATTTT
NA,TRBD1,TRBV28,TRBJ2-1,CATEGQERLYNEQFF,TGTGCCACCGAAGGACAGGAGAGACTATACAATGAGCAGTTCTTC